A single sample is the source of the 20 T cell receptor beta chains below, sequenced in a study of Ad26.COV2.S vaccination and SARS-CoV-2 variants. Treatment of the sample: about 20 received Ad26.COV2.S at low or high dose, single or two shots; about 5 received placebo; per-sample allocation not given. Samples analyzed were those drawn on day 63 after the first vaccine or placebo injection. The method was immunoSEQ multiplex PCR; TCRdb's version includes in-frame clones alone and lacks a portion of them. The data show under 600,000 clones, 80% to 90% seen once. Material: peripheral blood, obtained in a trial of Ad26.COV2.S vaccine versus placebo. Every receptor here comes from a person aged 18-65 years who received the Ad26.COV2.S COVID-19 vaccine or a placebo.

The rearrangement joins TRBV4-1 to TRBJ1-4; unclear D gene. Germline CDR1 MGHRA, CDR2 YSYEKL. This CDR3 is 13 amino acids long. Trimming left V 1 base short and J 9 bases short, with 9 bases between. CDR3 nucleotides: TGCGCCAGCAGCCAAGCTGAAAGCCAAAAACTGTTTTTT. Its protein is CASSQAESQKLFF.

The chain combines TRBV6-1 with TRBJ2-7, with 8 nucleotides matching TRBD1. CDR3 length: 17 residues. The germline V gene encodes CDR1 MNHNS and CDR2 SASEGT. The trim removed 1 base at V and 3 bases at J, leaving 11 bases unmatched. The CDR3 here is CASSEVGRGRFHYEQYF. The CDR3 DNA sequence: TGTGCCAGCAGTGAAGTGGGCAGGGGGCGTTTTCACTACGAGCAGTACTTC.

The V call is TRBV9, the J call TRBJ2-3, with D hard to call. The germline V gene has CDR1 SGDLS and CDR2 YYNGEE. The CDR3 loop spans 12 amino acids. V lost 0 bases and J lost 6, with 5 bases in between. CDR3 nucleotide sequence: TGTGCCAGCAGCGTAGCTGAGGATACGCAGTATTTT. Translating it yields CASSVAEDTQYF.

This chain links TRBV6-5 with TRBJ2-1, with D possibly matching TRBD1 (5 bases). Per germline, CDR1 MNHEY and CDR2 SVGAGI. This CDR3 is 15 amino acids long. The V end lost 0 bases, the J end lost 3 bases, and 9 bases lay between the germline ends. DNA of the CDR3: TGTGCCAGCAGTTACTCGGGGCAGAGCTACAATGAGCAGTTCTTC. Protein product: CASSYSGQSYNEQFF.

This clone was seen once. This sequence joins TRBV14 and TRBJ2-5; no clear D gene. The CDR3 totals 15 residues. From germline, CDR1 is SGHDN and CDR2 FVKESK. Trimming pared 5 bases from V and 5 bases from J, leaving 18 bases between. The CDR3, as DNA: TGTGCCAGCAGCGTATACTTAAACCCGCGGGAGACCCAGTACTTC. It codes for CASSVYLNPRETQYF.

J is TRBJ2-1 and V is TRBV29-1; 14 bases fit TRBD2. CDR1 and CDR2 from the germline V gene are SQVTM and ANQGSEA. The length of the CDR3 is 15 residues. Unmatched junction bases numbered 5, after V lost 6 bases and J lost 4 bases. This CDR3 is CSVRLAGGPYNEQFF. CDR3 nucleotides: TGCAGCGTAAGACTAGCGGGAGGGCCTTACAATGAGCAGTTCTTC.

This rearrangement joins TRBV27 to TRBJ1-3; D may be TRBD1 (6 bases). Germline V lookup: CDR1 MNHEY, CDR2 SMNVEV (reference sequence). V was shortened by 5 bases and J by 3 bases, with 14 bases between the two germline ends. CDR3 length: 15 residues. CDR3 DNA sequence: TGTGCCAGCAGTCTTACAGGGTTCTTTGGAAACACCATATATTTT. Protein product: CASSLTGFFGNTIYF.

The rearrangement uses TRBV7-2 and TRBJ2-2, with D tentatively TRBD1 (6 bases). The CDR3 runs to 15 residues. The V end lost 1 base, the J end lost 6 bases, and 12 bases lay between the germline ends. Germline V CDR1 and CDR2: SGHTA, FQGNSA. This chain's CDR3 is CASSLGTVGAGELFF. The CDR3 nucleotides are TGTGCCAGCAGCTTAGGGACAGTCGGCGCCGGGGAGCTGTTTTTT.

The chain joins TRBV19 to TRBJ1-2; D is undetermined. Trimming shortened V by 7 bases and J by 4 bases, and 10 bases separated the two germline ends. This CDR3 is built from 12 residues. Germline V CDR1 and CDR2: LNHDA, SQIVND (reference sequence). For the CDR3, the DNA is TGTGCCAGTAATCGACGCGGCTATGGCTACACCTTC. It encodes CASNRRGYGYTF.

The chain carries TRBV30 and TRBJ1-2; D gene unclear. The length of the CDR3 is 11 residues. The germline gives CDR1 GTSNPN, CDR2 SVGIG (reference sequence). Trimming took 0 bases from V and 5 from J, leaving 4 bases between them. CDR3 in amino acids: CAWSVQYGYTF. CDR3 nucleotides: TGTGCCTGGAGTGTACAGTATGGCTACACCTTC.

This clone was counted between two and nine times. The chain employs TRBV28 and TRBJ2-7; TRBD2 agrees at 7 bases. The CDR3 loop spans 16 amino acids. V lost 5 bases to trimming and J lost 7 bases; unmatched junction nucleotides: 17. The germline gives CDR1 MDHEN, CDR2 SYDVKM. The CDR3, as DNA: TGTGCCAGCAGTCCCCAAGGTAGCGGGCAACTGGGGGAGCAGTACTTC. Its translation: CASSPQGSGQLGEQYF.

The V and J genes are TRBV7-9 and TRBJ1-5; TRBD1 might be the D (6 bases). Germline CDR1 reads SEHNR; CDR2 reads FQNEAQ (reference sequence). V gave up 6 bases and J gave up 2 bases, with 14 bases separating them. The CDR3 has 15 amino acids. CDR3 sequence (DNA): TGTGCCAGCAGTTGGGGAGGGGGAGGCAATCAGCCCCAGCATTTT. Translating gives CASSWGGGGNQPQHF.

The DNA of the CDR3 is TGTGCCAGTAGTTTGACACTTACCAACACTGAAGCTTTCTTT. Translating it yields CASSLTLTNTEAFF. The chain links TRBV19 to TRBJ1-1; unclear D gene. CDR3 length: 14 amino acids. V was pared by 5 bases and J by 2 bases, with 12 bases between. Germline V gene data show CDR1 as LNHDA and CDR2 as SQIVND (reference sequence).

This chain joins TRBV28 and TRBJ1-4; D unclear. The CDR3 loop spans 14 amino acids. CDR1 is MDHEN, CDR2 SYDVKM, per germline. V was trimmed by 6 bases and J by 0 bases, leaving 8 bases between them. CDR3 nucleotides: TGTGCCAGCAGCTTGACAACAACTAATGAAAAACTGTTTTTT. Translation: CASSLTTTNEKLFF.

The chain links TRBV2 to TRBJ2-7, with TRBD1 identical over 9 bases. The CDR3 runs to 13 residues. Germline-derived CDR1 and CDR2 are SNHLY and FYNNEI. V shed 6 bases, J shed 6 bases, and the junction held 6 bases outside the gene matches. Here the CDR3 DNA reads TGTGCCAGCAGGATGGACAGGGGAAGCGAGCAGTACTTC. Its protein is CASRMDRGSEQYF.

The CDR3 bases are TGTGCCAGCAGCTTACCAGGGGACGAGCAGTACTTC. This codes for CASSLPGDEQYF. The chain joins TRBV7-8 to TRBJ2-7; TRBD1 is a possible D gene (6 bases). CDR1 and CDR2 from the germline V gene are SGHVS and FQNEAQ. The CDR3 runs 12 residues. The V end was cut by 2 bases, the J end by 5 bases, with 7 bases between. The full variable domain, with the rest looked up from reference TRBV7-8 and TRBJ2-7, is GAGVSQSPRYKVAKRGQDVALRCDPISGHVSLFWYQQALGQGPEFLTYFQNEAQLDKSGLPSDRFFAERPEGSVSTLKIQRTQQEDSAVYLCASSLPGDEQYFGPGTRLTVT.

Only a few counts were recorded for this clone. This sequence joins TRBV19 and TRBJ1-5; no clear D gene. The V and J ends lost 7 bases and 4 bases respectively, with 11 bases between them. The germline V gene encodes CDR1 LNHDA and CDR2 SQIVND (reference sequence). The CDR3 sequence is 13 residues long. CDR3 bases: TGTGCCAGTACCCAGGCTGGAAATCAGCCCCAGCATTTT. It yields the protein CASTQAGNQPQHF.

The chain couples TRBV2 to TRBJ2-3; 8 nucleotides line up with TRBD2. After removal of 6 bases from V and 1 base from J, the junction contained 9 bases not matched to a gene. Germline values: CDR1 SNHLY, CDR2 FYNNEI. The CDR3 totals 16 residues. The CDR3 region has the DNA TGTGCCAGCAGACCTGGGATCGGGAGGGGCACAGATACGCAGTATTTT. This sequence encodes CASRPGIGRGTDTQYF. The full variable domain, rest sourced from reference TRBV2 and TRBJ2-3, is EPEVTQTPSHQVTQMGQEVILRCVPISNHLYFYWYRQILGQKVEFLVSFYNNEISEKSEIFDDQFSVERPDGSNFTLKIRSTKLEDSAMYFCASRPGIGRGTDTQYFGPGTRLTVL.

The CDR3 loop is CASSQEGTVNEQFF. The CDR3 region has the DNA TGCGCCAGCAGCCAGGAAGGGACAGTCAATGAGCAGTTCTTC. The chain recombines TRBV4-1 with TRBJ2-1, with 7 nucleotides matching TRBD1. Per the germline V gene, CDR1 is MGHRA and CDR2 is YSYEKL. Losses at the gene ends were 3 bases for V and 6 bases for J; bases not matched to a gene: 5. CDR3 length: 14 amino acids.

Of note for this clone: This same CDR3 is encoded by further DNA sequences in the sample. The rearrangement joins TRBV9 to TRBJ1-2, with D unclear. From germline, CDR1 is SGDLS and CDR2 YYNGEE. The CDR3 spans 14 residues. Between the trimmed V and J ends, which lost 0 bases and 0 bases, there was a span of 6 bases. CDR3 nucleotides: TGTGCCAGCAGCGTAGGGCAGGCTAACTATGGCTACACCTTC. It codes for CASSVGQANYGYTF.